The 29 T cell receptor beta chains in this list originate from one sample, sequenced in a study of blood T cells in healthy people across ages. It was with a sample-barcoded 5' primer and a J-beta primer mix that a second PCR of about 6 to 11 cycles was run. TCRdb re-called the 5' RACE reads with MiXCR, one entry per CDR3 protein. The sample lists about 2 million distinct CDR3 sequences, around 50% occurring once. Sequenced: blood. The receptors derive from a woman in her thirties or forties in good health.

This sequence joins TRBV4-1 and TRBJ2-5, with D perhaps TRBD1 (8 bases). The J call could be wrong; TRBJ2-4 is a better fit for the DNA end. The germline V gene encodes CDR1 MGHRA and CDR2 YSYEKL. The CDR3 length is 17 residues. The CDR3 bases are TGCGCCAGCAGCCAAGGGACAGGGACGGGGGGCAAAAACATTCAGTACTTC. It encodes CASSQGTGTGGKNIQYF.

The V and J genes are TRBV6-5 and TRBJ2-5; 9 bases line up with TRBD2. CDR1 is MNHEY, CDR2 SVGAGI, per germline. J gave up 11 bases and V 4 bases, and 14 bases lay outside the gene matches. This CDR3 has 15 residues. The CDR3 sequence: CASSWRGGLYNEQYF. The CDR3 coding sequence is TGTGCCAGCAGTTGGCGGGGGGGCCTTTACAATGAGCAGTACTTC.

This clonotype appeared a few times. V is TRBV9 and J is TRBJ2-5; D is undetermined. CDR3 length equals 13 residues. The germline V gene encodes CDR1 SGDLS and CDR2 YYNGEE. V lost 4 bases and J 5 bases, leaving 12 bases between the germline ends. The CDR3 here is CASSSVGLETQYF. The CDR3 DNA reads as TGTGCCAGCAGCTCCGTAGGGTTGGAGACCCAGTACTTC.

The V and J genes are TRBV7-2 and TRBJ1-6, with D perhaps TRBD1 (5 bases). V lost 5 bases and J lost 7, with 15 bases in between. The CDR3 length is 15 residues. Germline V gene sequence: CDR1 SGHTA, CDR2 FQGNSA. CDR3 region: CASSRTAGENSPLHF. CDR3 in DNA: TGTGCCAGCAGCCGCACTGCGGGGGAAAATTCACCCCTCCACTTT. Together with reference TRBV7-2 and TRBJ1-6, the CDR3 gives the full variable domain: GAGVSQSPSNKVTEKGKDVELRCDPISGHTALYWYRQSLGQGLEFLIYFQGNSAPDKSGLPSDRFSAERTGGSVSTLTIQRTQQEDSAVYLCASSRTAGENSPLHFGNGTRLTVT.

This clonotype was seen only a few times. The chain joins TRBV20-1 to TRBJ2-3, with D unclear. The CDR3 contains 12 residues. The germline V gene encodes CDR1 DFQATT and CDR2 SNEGSKA (reference sequence). The ends were cut back, 1 base at V and 7 bases at J, with 9 bases in the middle. CDR3 sequence (DNA): TGCAGTGCTAGAGGGGTTAGCCATACGCAGTATTTT. Residues: CSARGVSHTQYF.

The J gene is TRBJ2-7, the V gene TRBV18; no definite D call. Looked up from germline, CDR1 is KGHSH and CDR2 is LQKENI. Trimming removed 1 base at V and 4 bases at J, with 23 bases between. This CDR3 spans 18 amino acids. This CDR3 is CASSPLTSAPNQAYEQYF. The CDR3 nucleotides are TGTGCCAGCTCACCACTAACTTCAGCCCCCAACCAAGCATACGAGCAGTACTTC.

This clonotype was observed a few times. The chain couples TRBV7-2 to TRBJ2-3, with no clear D. Germline CDR1 reads SGHTA; CDR2 reads FQGNSA. Deletions cut 1 base from V and 4 bases from J, with 9 bases between. The CDR3 covers 14 residues. The DNA for the CDR3 is TGTGCCAGCAGCTTAGTGCTGGGCTCAGATACGCAGTATTTT. It specifies CASSLVLGSDTQYF.

The J gene is TRBJ1-2, the V gene TRBV3-1; D is perhaps TRBD1 (5 bases). Trimming stripped 0 bases from V and 0 bases from J, with 17 bases between. Germline CDR1 reads LGHDT; CDR2 reads YNNKEL (reference sequence). This CDR3 spans 18 amino acids. CDR3 loop: CASSQDARGISANYGYTF. Written as DNA, the CDR3 is TGTGCCAGCAGCCAAGATGCGCGGGGGATCTCCGCTAACTATGGCTACACCTTC.

This chain uses TRBV4-2 with TRBJ2-5; 11 bases match TRBD2. Losses at the gene ends were 4 bases for V and 2 bases for J; bases not matched to a gene: 6. The length of the CDR3 is 16 residues. The germline V gene has CDR1 LGHNA and CDR2 YNFKEQ. The CDR3 region is CASSPRASGGQETQYF. The CDR3 DNA is TGTGCCAGCAGCCCCAGGGCTAGCGGGGGGCAAGAGACCCAGTACTTC.

The chain carries TRBV20-1 and TRBJ2-1, with 10 bases fitting TRBD2. This CDR3 is 16 amino acids long. V lost 5 bases and J lost 0; bases outside the gene matches: 7. Germline V gene sequence: CDR1 DFQATT, CDR2 SNEGSKA (reference sequence). The CDR3 coding sequence is TGCAGTGCTTTACTAGCGGGACCAAGCTCCTACAATGAGCAGTTCTTC. Its protein product is CSALLAGPSSYNEQFF.

This clonotype has just a few counts. The chain uses TRBV9 and TRBJ1-5, with TRBD1 matching over 7 bases. Germline V CDR1 and CDR2: SGDLS, YYNGEE. With V trimmed by 3 bases and J by 7 bases, 10 bases remained unmatched. The CDR3 has 15 amino acids. This CDR3 reads CASSGGGGAGQPQHF. Written as DNA, the CDR3 is TGTGCCAGCAGCGGTGGAGGGGGCGCCGGACAGCCCCAGCATTTT.

This chain connects TRBV7-8 to TRBJ2-3; D is perhaps TRBD1 or TRBD2 (5 bases each). CDR3 size: 15 residues. V shed 1 base and J shed 5 bases, with 13 bases lying between them. Germline values: CDR1 SGHVS, CDR2 FQNEAQ. The CDR3 sequence: CASSLEIVGVDTQYF. CDR3 DNA sequence: TGTGCCAGCAGCTTAGAGATAGTGGGGGTAGATACGCAGTATTTT.

This clonotype turned up a few times. The CDR3 DNA follows: TGTGCCAGCAGCTTAGAATCGGGCCGGGATACGCAGTATTTT. Protein sequence: CASSLESGRDTQYF. The chain links TRBV7-8 to TRBJ2-3, with D unclear. Trimming stripped 1 base from V and 6 bases from J, with 11 bases between. This CDR3 spans 14 amino acids. CDR1 is SGHVS and CDR2 is FQNEAQ in the germline V gene.

V is TRBV20-1 and J is TRBJ1-2; unclear D gene. CDR3 length: 12 amino acids. Trimming left V 1 base short and J 8 bases short, with 11 bases between. From germline, CDR1 is DFQATT and CDR2 SNEGSKA (reference sequence). CDR3 amino acids: CSARVRGGGYTF. In DNA form, the CDR3 reads TGCAGTGCTAGAGTTCGGGGAGGCGGCTACACCTTC.

J is TRBJ1-1 and V is TRBV29-1; no clear D gene. This CDR3 contains 10 residues. Germline CDR1 SQVTM, CDR2 ANQGSEA. The CDR3 protein is CIGVGTEAFF. The DNA of the CDR3 is TGCATAGGCGTGGGCACTGAAGCTTTCTTT.

This rearrangement joins TRBV28 to TRBJ2-7, with a tentative D call TRBD1 (5 bases). Germline CDR1 reads MDHEN; CDR2 reads SYDVKM. The CDR3 length is 12 residues. Trimming left V 6 bases short and J 7 bases short, with 13 bases between. CDR3 residues: CASRAPGLEQYF. CDR3 nucleotides: TGTGCCAGCAGAGCCCCAGGGTTAGAGCAGTACTTC.

The V call is TRBV25-1, the J call TRBJ2-7; 7 bases are a match to TRBD2. J gave up 2 bases and V 8 bases, and 9 bases lay outside the gene matches. The CDR3 length is 14 residues. Germline V lookup: CDR1 MGHDK, CDR2 SYGVNS. Here the CDR3 reads CASPSGVAAYEQYF. As DNA, the CDR3 is TGTGCCAGCCCAAGCGGGGTGGCCGCCTACGAGCAGTACTTC.

This clonotype was picked up many times. The V and J genes are TRBV4-2 and TRBJ2-1, with D maybe TRBD1 (6 bases). The CDR3 loop spans 13 amino acids. Trimming took 3 bases from V and 7 from J, leaving 10 bases between them. The germline CDR1 and CDR2 sequences are LGHNA and YNFKEQ. The CDR3 sequence: CASSHDRQNEQFF. CDR3 bases: TGTGCCAGCAGCCACGACAGGCAGAATGAGCAGTTCTTC.

The rearrangement links TRBV5-5 to TRBJ2-5; 9 nucleotides match TRBD1. CDR3 length equals 14 residues. Germline V gene data show CDR1 as SGHKS and CDR2 as YYEKEE (reference sequence). The J segment lost 5 bases and the V segment lost 3 bases, leaving 5 bases of the junction unmatched. This CDR3 is CASSYYTGGETQYF. The CDR3 DNA follows: TGTGCCAGCAGCTATTATACAGGGGGCGAGACCCAGTACTTC.

This rearrangement joins TRBV5-1 to TRBJ1-1; D may be TRBD1 (5 bases). Trimming took off 4 bases at V and 7 bases at J, with 17 bases between the two ends. Per the germline V gene, CDR1 is SGHRS and CDR2 is YFSETQ. The CDR3 has 14 residues. CDR3 sequence: CASSLVTNTGEAFF. CDR3 sequence (DNA): TGCGCCAGCAGCCTGGTGACAAATACAGGTGAAGCTTTCTTT.

The chain employs TRBV12-3 or TRBV12-4 and TRBJ2-3, with TRBD1 as a possible D gene (6 bases). The CDR3 spans 16 residues. Trimming took off 3 bases at V and 2 bases at J, with 15 bases between the two ends. For the CDR3, the DNA is TGTGCCAGCAGTTTTAATGCTGGGGGCGACACAGATACGCAGTATTTT. Its translation is CASSFNAGGDTDTQYF.

The chain links TRBV29-1 to TRBJ1-1, with 7 bases aligning to TRBD1. V shed 4 bases, J shed 1 base, and the junction held 6 bases outside the gene matches. The CDR3 covers 14 residues. Per germline, CDR1 SQVTM and CDR2 ANQGSEA. In DNA form, the CDR3 reads TGCAGCGTTGCCTTGACAGGGTCGAACACTGAAGCTTTCTTT. It yields the protein CSVALTGSNTEAFF.

The chain links TRBV28 to TRBJ2-7; no definite D call. CDR1 and CDR2 (germline): MDHEN, SYDVKM. Trimming left V 1 base short and J 2 bases short, with 9 bases between. CDR3 length: 14 amino acids. The CDR3 sequence: CASSLLAKTYEQYF. CDR3 sequence (DNA): TGTGCCAGCAGTTTATTGGCCAAAACCTACGAGCAGTACTTC.

This chain's CDR3 is CASSKALAGQSAETQYF. CDR3 nucleotide sequence: TGTGCCAGCAGCAAAGCCCTCGCGGGGCAGTCTGCGGAGACCCAGTACTTC. The chain combines TRBV21-1 with TRBJ2-5; the DNA was not compared with TRBD1, the D call given in the table. TRBV21-1 is noted as a pseudogene. The CDR3 runs 17 residues.

The chain links TRBV3-1 to TRBJ2-7, with 9 bases lining up with TRBD1. V gave up 4 bases and J gave up 7 bases; unmatched junction bases: 11. The CDR3 contains 15 residues. Germline assignment: CDR1 LGHDT and CDR2 YNNKEL (reference sequence). CDR3 sequence reads: CASSLTGTGTWEQYF. DNA for the CDR3: TGTGCCAGCAGCCTCACCGGGACAGGGACTTGGGAGCAGTACTTC.

The chain combines TRBV5-1 with TRBJ1-1; D is unclear. Per the germline V gene, CDR1 is SGHRS and CDR2 is YFSETQ. V shed 2 bases and J shed 2 bases, with 10 bases lying between them. The CDR3 consists of 14 residues. The CDR3 sequence is CASSFGGFNTEAFF. CDR3 nucleotide sequence: TGCGCCAGCAGCTTCGGAGGCTTTAACACTGAAGCTTTCTTT.

This clonotype was seen a few times. The chain uses TRBV6-6 and TRBJ1-2; 10 bases align to TRBD1. J was trimmed by 4 bases and V by 11 bases; bases with no gene match: 7. Germline V gene data show CDR1 as MNHNY and CDR2 as SVGAGI (reference sequence). The CDR3 covers 13 residues. As DNA, the CDR3 is TGTGCCGCCGGAGGGGACAGGGGCTATGGCTACACCTTC. This sequence encodes CAAGGDRGYGYTF.

This clonotype appeared a few times. V is TRBV28 and J is TRBJ2-3; D is perhaps TRBD1 or TRBD2 (6 bases each). From germline, CDR1 is MDHEN and CDR2 SYDVKM. The CDR3 is 11 residues long. The V end lost 3 bases, the J end lost 11 bases, and 9 bases lay between the germline ends. CDR3 sequence: CASSFGGQQYF. In nucleotides, the CDR3 is TGTGCCAGCAGTTTTGGGGGGCAGCAGTATTTT.

In the case of this clonotype: An end of the junction differs from the germline gene, which may be a read error. The chain joins TRBV5-1 to TRBJ2-7; the match to TRBD1 covers 10 bases. The CDR3 length is 20 residues. CDR1 and CDR2 (germline): SGHRS, YFSETQ. The CDR3, as DNA: TGCGTCAGCAGCTTGGGTAATTGGGACGTATCGGGACAGGGGCTCTACGAGCAGTACTTC. It translates to CVSSLGNWDVSGQGLYEQYF. The full variable domain, its missing parts supplied by reference TRBV5-1 and TRBJ2-7, is KAGVTQTPRYLIKTRGQQVTLSCSPISGHRSVSWYQQTPGQGLQFLFEYFSETQRNKGNFPGRFSGRQFSNSRSEMNVSTLELGDSALYLCVSSLGNWDVSGQGLYEQYFGPGTRLTVT.